Listed here are 30 T cell receptor beta chains from one sample, sequenced in a study of T cells in Graves' hyperthyroidism and ophthalmopathy. TCR beta CDR3 regions were amplified from RNA. TCR CDR3 underwent first-round RT-PCR with the HTBI primer set. MiXCR, run by TCRdb on the multiplex PCR reads, gives a single entry per CDR3 protein. The table lists around 250,000 distinct CDR3 sequences, 15% to 20% of them singletons. What was sequenced was blood. These receptors all stem from a woman in her late teens or twenties with Graves' ophthalmopathy.

About this clonotype itself: At one end, the junction sequence differs from germline, possibly due to a read error. The chain joins TRBV6-1 to TRBJ2-1; tentatively, D is TRBD1 (6 bases). The CDR3 loop spans 13 amino acids. Germline CDR1 MNHNS, CDR2 SASEGT. As DNA, the CDR3 is TGTGCCAGCAGTCTAGGGACATACAATGAGCAGCTCTTC. Its protein is CASSLGTYNEQLF.

There are many counts of this clonotype. In DNA, the CDR3 is TGTGCCAGCAGCTTAGTGCAGGGGCGAGGAAACACCATATATTTT. It specifies CASSLVQGRGNTIYF. The genes are TRBV11-2 and TRBJ1-3, with D maybe TRBD1 (6 bases). CDR1 and CDR2 (germline): SGHAT, FQNNGV. With 1 base removed from V and 4 bases from J, the gap between germline ends came to 11 bases. The length of the CDR3 is 15 residues.

The gene calls are TRBV19 and TRBJ2-7; D call uncertain. Between the trimmed V and J ends, which lost 0 bases and 6 bases, there was a span of 12 bases. From germline, CDR1 is LNHDA and CDR2 SQIVND (reference sequence). This CDR3 has 14 amino acids. The CDR3 bases are TGTGCCAGTAGTATAGAAGGCAGGTCCAGCGAGCAGTACTTC. It is translated as CASSIEGRSSEQYF.

This chain uses TRBV20-1 with TRBJ2-3; 14 bases match TRBD2. The V segment lost 5 bases and the J segment 0 bases; nucleotides outside the gene matches: 7. The CDR3 loop spans 17 amino acids. Germline lookup yields CDR1 DFQATT and CDR2 SNEGSKA (reference sequence). The CDR3 bases are TGCAGTGCTCGAGGACTAGCGGGAGGAACTAGCACAGATACGCAGTATTTT. It is translated as CSARGLAGGTSTDTQYF.

This clonotype was seen ten or more times. Since a much larger clone is just one base distant, this may be a read error. The V call is TRBV2, the J call TRBJ2-3; D gene ambiguous. The V and J ends lost 5 bases and 0 bases respectively, with 12 bases between them. The germline V gene encodes CDR1 SNHLY and CDR2 FYNNEI. The CDR3 loop spans 15 amino acids. The CDR3 DNA follows: TGTGCCAGCAGTAAACTAACGGTTAGCACAGATACGCAGTATTTT. Protein product: CASSKLTVSTDTQYF.

This clonotype was recorded many times. Here the CDR3 DNA reads TGTGCCAGCAGCTATGGACAGGGCTCCTACGAGCAGTACTTC. Its protein is CASSYGQGSYEQYF. The chain links TRBV9 to TRBJ2-7, with 8 nucleotides matching TRBD1. Germline-derived CDR1 and CDR2 are SGDLS and YYNGEE. The CDR3 covers 14 residues. V shed 4 bases and J 0 bases; nucleotides not matched to a gene: 3.

The V gene is TRBV3-1, the J gene TRBJ2-7; D might be TRBD1 or TRBD2, each matching 5 bases. Germline values: CDR1 LGHDT, CDR2 YNNKEL (reference sequence). The CDR3 has 16 residues. Trimming left V 2 bases short and J 5 bases short, with 19 bases between. The CDR3 sequence: CASSQSGRGDAHEQYF. The DNA of the CDR3 is TGTGCCAGCAGCCAATCTGGACGTGGGGACGCCCACGAGCAGTACTTC.

This clonotype was detected ten times or more. DNA for the CDR3: TGTGCCACCAGTGATTTTCGGGGTGGCTACACCTTC. Amino acids: CATSDFRGGYTF. This chain links TRBV24-1 with TRBJ1-2, with D unresolved. Per the germline V gene, CDR1 is KGHDR and CDR2 is SFDVKD. V gave up 1 base and J gave up 7 bases, with 6 bases separating them. The CDR3 extends over 12 amino acids.

This clonotype was seen a handful of times. The rearrangement uses TRBV28 and TRBJ1-5, with 7 bases matching TRBD1. J gave up 7 bases and V 5 bases, and 14 bases lay outside the gene matches. The CDR3 extends over 16 amino acids. Germline values: CDR1 MDHEN, CDR2 SYDVKM. CDR3 loop: CASSLQGTSGEQPQHF. The CDR3 DNA sequence: TGTGCCAGCAGTCTACAGGGGACCTCTGGGGAGCAGCCCCAGCATTTT.

In this sample, this clonotype turned up a few times. This chain connects TRBV19 to TRBJ1-4; D not certain. The V end was cut by 6 bases, the J end by 4 bases, with 6 bases between. The CDR3 contains 12 residues. Germline V lookup: CDR1 LNHDA, CDR2 SQIVND (reference sequence). The CDR3 is CASSRNNEKLFF. The CDR3 region has the DNA TGTGCCAGTAGCCGAAATAATGAAAAACTGTTTTTT. Together with reference TRBV19 and TRBJ1-4, the CDR3 gives the full variable domain: DGGITQSPKYLFRKEGQNVTLSCEQNLNHDAMYWYRQDPGQGLRLIYYSQIVNDFQKGDIAEGYSVSREKKESFPLTVTSAQKNPTAFYLCASSRNNEKLFFGSGTQLSVL.

Note on this clonotype: Without the conserved terminal phenylalanine or tryptophan, this CDR3 likely stems from a read error. The chain uses TRBV5-6 and TRBJ1-1; unclear D gene. Trimming left V 2 bases short and J 0 bases short, with 14 bases between. This CDR3 has 16 amino acids. The germline gives CDR1 SGHDT, CDR2 YYEEEE. As DNA, the CDR3 is TGTGCCAGCAGCTTTCGACGGACCCTTATGAACACTGAAGCTTTCTCT. Translated, it gives CASSFRRTLMNTEAFS.

This clonotype was detected ten times or more. The CDR3 DNA follows: TGTGCCAGCAGCTTAGGAGATAATCAGCCCCAGCATTTT. As protein: CASSLGDNQPQHF. The rearrangement links TRBV11-3 to TRBJ1-5; D is unresolved. Germline assignment: CDR1 SGHNT and CDR2 YENEEA. Trimming removed 1 base from V and 4 bases from J, with 5 bases in between. CDR3 length equals 13 residues.

This clonotype has a count of ten or more. This chain uses TRBV28 with TRBJ2-1; TRBD2 is a possible D gene (5 bases). V lost 6 bases, J lost 8 bases, and 11 bases lay in between. CDR1 and CDR2 (germline): MDHEN, SYDVKM. The CDR3 covers 12 residues. This chain's CDR3 is CASRERVDEQFF. Written as DNA, the CDR3 is TGTGCCAGCAGGGAGAGGGTTGATGAGCAGTTCTTC.

This clonotype has only one observation. This chain uses TRBV29-1 with TRBJ2-3; 16 bases fit TRBD2. The CDR3 is 19 amino acids. Germline trimming cut 6 bases from V and 0 bases from J; bases unmatched to any gene: 12. From germline, CDR1 is SQVTM and CDR2 ANQGSEA. CDR3 DNA: TGCAGCGTCTCCTACCCCGGGACTAGCGGGAGGGTTAGCACAGATACGCAGTATTTT. Protein: CSVSYPGTSGRVSTDTQYF.

This clonotype was seen at least ten times. This chain joins TRBV7-2 and TRBJ1-1, with a possible D match to TRBD1 (5 bases). CDR1 and CDR2 from the germline V gene are SGHTA and FQGNSA. Trimming pared 2 bases from V and 1 base from J, leaving 11 bases between. CDR3 length: 15 amino acids. CDR3 sequence reads: CASSLLGARNTEAFF. The CDR3 DNA follows: TGTGCCAGCAGCTTACTTGGGGCAAGGAACACTGAAGCTTTCTTT.

The V and J genes are TRBV2 and TRBJ1-1, with D unclear. With 7 bases removed from V and 5 bases from J, the gap between germline ends came to 8 bases. Per the germline V gene, CDR1 is SNHLY and CDR2 is FYNNEI. The CDR3 loop spans 11 amino acids. The CDR3, as DNA: TGTGCCAGCATGGCGGAGACTGAAGCTTTCTTT. This translates into CASMAETEAFF.

This clonotype was counted between two and nine times. The chain employs TRBV7-3 and TRBJ2-3, with TRBD1 as a possible D gene (5 bases). Trimming pared 6 bases from V and 2 bases from J, leaving 9 bases between. This CDR3 is 13 amino acids long. Germline V CDR1 and CDR2: SGHTA, FQGTGA. Here the CDR3 reads CASSSRVTDTQYF. The CDR3 DNA is TGTGCCAGCAGTTCCAGGGTCACAGATACGCAGTATTTT.

This clonotype was observed many times. This sequence joins TRBV18 and TRBJ2-7; 7 nucleotides align to TRBD1. Losses at the gene ends were 3 bases for V and 6 bases for J; bases not matched to a gene: 8. CDR3 length: 14 amino acids. CDR1 is KGHSH, CDR2 LQKENI, per germline. The DNA of the CDR3 is TGTGCCAGCTCACCCGACAGGGTTCTCGGCGAGCAGTACTTC. This codes for CASSPDRVLGEQYF.

As regards this clonotype: This clone may be a read error of a much larger clone one base away. Lacking the conserved final phenylalanine or tryptophan, this CDR3 likely reflects a read error. CDR3 residues: CASRGSSGGPYNEQFC. The CDR3 nucleotides are TGTGCCAGCAGAGGCTCTAGCGGGGGGCCCTACAATGAGCAGTTCTGC. The genes are TRBV2 and TRBJ2-1, with 11 bases that match TRBD2. Trimming at V came to 6 bases and at J to 2 bases, leaving 6 bases not matched to a gene. The CDR3 is 16 residues long. Germline-derived CDR1 and CDR2 are SNHLY and FYNNEI.

This clonotype has a count of ten or more. This rearrangement joins TRBV5-1 to TRBJ2-2; D might be TRBD1 (5 bases). The V gene's germline CDR1 is SGHRS and CDR2 YFSETQ. The CDR3 covers 15 residues. V shed 0 bases and J shed 4 bases, with 10 bases lying between them. This chain's CDR3 is CASSLEGDRTGELFF. In nucleotides, the CDR3 is TGCGCCAGCAGCTTGGAAGGGGATCGCACCGGGGAGCTGTTTTTT.

This clonotype has at least ten counts. The chain carries TRBV5-1 and TRBJ1-2; D possibly corresponds to TRBD1 (5 bases). This CDR3 has 13 amino acids. The germline gives CDR1 SGHRS, CDR2 YFSETQ. V gave up 4 bases and J gave up 8 bases, with 15 bases separating them. The CDR3 here is CASSPRGAAGYTF. The CDR3 coding sequence is TGCGCCAGCAGCCCGAGAGGGGCGGCGGGCTACACCTTC. Based on the CDR3 plus reference TRBV5-1 and TRBJ1-2, the full variable domain is KAGVTQTPRYLIKTRGQQVTLSCSPISGHRSVSWYQQTPGQGLQFLFEYFSETQRNKGNFPGRFSGRQFSNSRSEMNVSTLELGDSALYLCASSPRGAAGYTFGSGTRLTVV.

This clonotype was seen repeatedly, ten times or more. The J gene is TRBJ1-1, the V gene TRBV27; a weak D match, TRBD1 (5 bases). There are 16 residues in the CDR3. Germline CDR1 MNHEY, CDR2 SMNVEV (reference sequence). Trimming removed 6 bases at V and 3 bases at J, with 20 bases between. The CDR3 loop reads CASRALGGTADTEAFF. The CDR3 coding sequence is TGTGCCAGCAGGGCCCTCGGAGGGACGGCGGACACTGAAGCTTTCTTT.

This clonotype was detected ten times or more. The CDR3 loop is CSARQGLWNTGELFF. CDR3 sequence (DNA): TGCAGTGCTAGACAGGGGCTTTGGAACACCGGGGAGCTGTTTTTT. The chain links TRBV20-1 to TRBJ2-2, with TRBD1 as a possible D gene (6 bases). Deletions cut 2 bases from V and 1 base from J, with 11 bases between. This CDR3 has 15 amino acids. Germline lookup yields CDR1 DFQATT and CDR2 SNEGSKA (reference sequence).

This clonotype was seen ten or more times. This chain links TRBV5-1 with TRBJ2-3; a possible D gene is TRBD2 (6 bases). The germline V gene encodes CDR1 SGHRS and CDR2 YFSETQ. The CDR3 length is 16 residues. V was cut by 4 bases and J by 0 bases, with 15 bases left in between. CDR3 DNA sequence: TGCGCCAGCAGCGCCCTTGGCGGGGCCAGCACAGATACGCAGTATTTT. Translating gives CASSALGGASTDTQYF.

This clonotype was counted at least ten times. The V call is TRBV3-1, the J call TRBJ1-2; D is perhaps TRBD1 (6 bases). The germline V gene has CDR1 LGHDT and CDR2 YNNKEL (reference sequence). V shed 4 bases and J shed 7 bases, with 16 bases lying between them. The CDR3 covers 14 residues. Written as DNA, the CDR3 is TGTGCCAGCAGCCTACAGGGTTCCCAAAGTGGCTACACCTTC. As protein: CASSLQGSQSGYTF.

The sample holds many counts of this clonotype. CDR3 DNA sequence: TGTGCCAGCAGTTTAGATGGCAGAGTAGAGACCCAGTACTTC. Residues: CASSLDGRVETQYF. This chain joins TRBV12-3 or TRBV12-4 and TRBJ2-5; no firm D call. CDR3 length: 14 residues. Trimming left V 1 base short and J 4 bases short, with 10 bases between.

This clonotype has ten or more counts. The chain joins TRBV30 to TRBJ2-2; 9 bases fit TRBD2. V was clipped by 2 bases and J by 4 bases; unmatched bases: 8. This CDR3 is built from 16 residues. Germline assignment: CDR1 GTSNPN and CDR2 SVGIG (reference sequence). In DNA, the CDR3 is TGTGCCTGGAGTAAGGGGCTAGCGGGAATCACCGGGGAGCTGTTTTTT. This gives the protein CAWSKGLAGITGELFF. Together with reference TRBV30 and TRBJ2-2, the CDR3 gives the full variable domain: SQTIHQWPATLVQPVGSPLSLECTVEGTSNPNLYWYRQAAGRGLQLLFYSVGIGQISSEVPQNLSASRPQDRQFILSSKKLLLSDSGFYLCAWSKGLAGITGELFFGEGSRLTVL.

This chain uses TRBV19 with TRBJ2-7; TRBD2 aligns across 10 bases. V lost 7 bases, J lost 0 bases, and 9 bases stayed unmatched. The CDR3 has 16 amino acids. Germline assignment: CDR1 LNHDA and CDR2 SQIVND (reference sequence). CDR3: CASTARASGSSYEQYF. DNA for the CDR3: TGTGCCAGTACCGCGAGGGCTAGCGGGAGCTCCTACGAGCAGTACTTC.

The chain joins TRBV7-9 to TRBJ2-7; D is unclear. CDR3 length: 14 residues. The ends were cut back, 1 base at V and 1 base at J, with 8 bases in the middle. Germline lookup yields CDR1 SEHNR and CDR2 FQNEAQ (reference sequence). For the CDR3, the DNA is TGTGCCAGCAGCTTAGAGGGCCCATCCTACGAGCAGTACTTC. Its translation is CASSLEGPSYEQYF.

This clonotype was detected a few times. A read error may explain this, as a much larger clone is one base away. Here the CDR3 omits its conserved ending phenylalanine or tryptophan, so a read error is the likely source. The V and J genes are TRBV12-3 or TRBV12-4 and TRBJ1-1; no firm D call. There are 12 residues in the CDR3. V lost 8 bases, J lost 1 base, and 8 bases lay in between. The CDR3 DNA is TGTGCCAGCTCCCCCAGGAACACTGAAGCTTTCTCT. It translates to CASSPRNTEAFS.